This T cell receptor beta chain was identified during a study of blood T cells in healthy people across ages. Study observations and caveats: The study found TCR beta diversity correlated strongly with naive T cell percentage.

This clonotype was seen only a few times. Its antigen is not identified. After removal of 4 bases from V and 2 bases from J, the junction contained 7 bases not matched to a gene. Looked up from germline, CDR1 is MNHNS and CDR2 is SASEGT. The CDR3 is 16 residues long. A minimum of 6 micrograms of total RNA was extracted per sample. Together with a sample-barcoded 5' primer, a J-beta primer mix was included in a second PCR lasting about 6 to 11 cycles. A template-switch adaptor containing 12 random nucleotides labeled each cDNA molecule. TCRdb ran MiXCR on the 5' RACE reads and lists one entry per CDR3 protein. The data contain some 900,000 distinct CDR3 sequences, around 30% of them singletons.

Source material: blood. V is TRBV6-1 and J is TRBJ2-7, with TRBD2 matching 11 bases. The sequence was collected from a woman of 80 years or more in good health. The CDR3 bases are TGTGCCAGCAGTGTCACCCTAGCGGGGGGAGCCTACGAGCAGTACTTC. This translates into CASSVTLAGGAYEQYF.